This T cell receptor beta chain came from a study of T cells in narcolepsy. Notes on the study in general: Comparing one patient's CSF and blood CD4+ clonotypes highlighted HCRT- and TRIB2-specific autoreactive clonotypes. Healthy controls reportedly lacked the autoreactive clonotypes serially found in patients' blood.

About this clone itself: Its specificity is unknown.

After removal of 6 bases from V and 4 bases from J, the junction contained 9 bases not matched to a gene. The CDR3 sequence is 15 residues long. Looked up from germline, CDR1 is SQVTM and CDR2 is ANQGSEA. TCRdb's copy holds only in-frame clones and misses some; the assay was immunoSEQ multiplex PCR. The sample includes tens of thousands of clones, roughly 94% of them seen just once. The chain has TRBV29-1 and TRBJ2-3; 11 positions match TRBD2. The receptor comes from a human donor with narcolepsy. Sequencing was carried out using CD45RA- memory CD4+ T cells from PBMCs. Here the CDR3 reads CSVLGLAGSPDTQYF. The CDR3 DNA sequence: TGCAGCGTGCTAGGACTAGCGGGTTCACCAGATACGCAGTATTTT.